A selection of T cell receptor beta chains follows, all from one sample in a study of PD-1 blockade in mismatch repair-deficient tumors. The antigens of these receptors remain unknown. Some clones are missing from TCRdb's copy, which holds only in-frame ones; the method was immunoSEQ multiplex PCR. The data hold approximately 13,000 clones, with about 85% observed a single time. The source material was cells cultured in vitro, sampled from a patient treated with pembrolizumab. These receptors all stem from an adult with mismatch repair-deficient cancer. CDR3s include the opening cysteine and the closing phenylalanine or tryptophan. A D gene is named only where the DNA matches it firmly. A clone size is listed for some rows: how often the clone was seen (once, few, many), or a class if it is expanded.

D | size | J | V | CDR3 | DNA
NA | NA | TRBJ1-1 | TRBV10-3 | CAISGPGPPTEAFF | TGTGCCATCAGCGGGCCGGGACCCCCCACTGAAGCTTTCTTT
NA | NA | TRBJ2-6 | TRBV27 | CASSLGWAIFESSGANVLTF | TGTGCCAGCAGTTTAGGCTGGGCCATATTCGAGAGCTCTGGGGCCAACGTCCTGACTTTC
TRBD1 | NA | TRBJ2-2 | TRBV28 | CASSLSRTGNTGELFF | TGTGCCAGCAGTTTATCACGGACAGGGAATACCGGGGAGCTGTTTTTT
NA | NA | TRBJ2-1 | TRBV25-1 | CASSPGGHEQFF | TGTGCCAGCAGCCCGGGGGGCCATGAGCAGTTCTTC
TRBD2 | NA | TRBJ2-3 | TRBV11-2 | CASSLGLAGADTQYF | TGTGCCAGCAGCTTAGGACTAGCGGGAGCAGATACGCAGTATTTT
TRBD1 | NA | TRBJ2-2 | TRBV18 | CASSPWDRNTGELFF | TGTGCCAGCTCACCATGGGACAGGAACACCGGGGAGCTGTTTTTT
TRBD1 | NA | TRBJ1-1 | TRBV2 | CASRGQGASSEAFF | TGTGCCAGCAGGGGACAGGGGGCTTCTTCTGAAGCTTTCTTT
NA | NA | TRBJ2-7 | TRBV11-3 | CASSLSISSYEQYF | TGTGCCAGCAGCTTAAGCATCAGCTCCTACGAGCAGTACTTC
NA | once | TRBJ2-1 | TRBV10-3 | CAISESKPTNNEQFF | TGTGCCATCAGTGAGTCGAAGCCTACAAACAATGAGCAGTTCTTC
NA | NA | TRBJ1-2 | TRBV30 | CAWSDGVGYTF | TGTGCCTGGAGTGACGGGGTTGGCTACACCTTC
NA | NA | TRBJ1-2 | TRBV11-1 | CASSFGRDYGYTF | TGTGCCAGCAGCTTCGGGCGTGACTATGGCTACACCTTC
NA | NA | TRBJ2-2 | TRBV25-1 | CASSELGHTGELFF | TGTGCCAGCAGTGAATTGGGTCACACCGGGGAGCTGTTTTTT
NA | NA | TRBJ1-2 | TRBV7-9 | CASSSDWGNGYTF | TGTGCCAGCAGCTCCGATTGGGGAAACGGCTACACCTTC
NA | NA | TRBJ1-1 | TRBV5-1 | CASSLLPEHSEAFF | TGCGCCAGCAGCCTCCTTCCAGAACACTCTGAAGCTTTCTTT
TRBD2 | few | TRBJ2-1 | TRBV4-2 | CASSQVTYTSGSGNNEQFF | TGTGCCAGCAGCCAAGTGACCTATACTAGCGGGAGTGGGAACAATGAGCAGTTCTTC
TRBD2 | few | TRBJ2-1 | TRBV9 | CASSVRLAGANGEQFF | TGTGCCAGCAGCGTGCGACTAGCGGGAGCAAATGGTGAGCAGTTCTTC
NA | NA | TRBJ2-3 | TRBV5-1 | CASSLAGSTDTQYF | TGCGCCAGCAGCTTGGCAGGCAGCACAGATACGCAGTATTTT
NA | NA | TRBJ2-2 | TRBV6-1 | CASSLSDGRTGELFF | TGTGCCAGCAGTTTGTCAGATGGACGCACCGGGGAGCTGTTTTTT
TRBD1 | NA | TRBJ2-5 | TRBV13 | CASSSDRDRGQETQYF | TGTGCCAGCAGCTCGGACCGGGACAGGGGGCAAGAGACCCAGTACTTC
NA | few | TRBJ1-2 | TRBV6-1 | CASFGRVEGDTF | TGTGCCAGCTTCGGGCGTGTGGAGGGGGACACCTTC
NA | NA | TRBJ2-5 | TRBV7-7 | CASSPLRAAAQYF | TGTGCCAGCAGCCCCCTTCGGGCGGCGGCCCAGTACTTC
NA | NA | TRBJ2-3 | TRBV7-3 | CASAWGGQNTDTQYF | TGTGCCAGCGCCTGGGGGGGACAGAACACAGATACGCAGTATTTT
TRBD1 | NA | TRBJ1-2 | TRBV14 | CASSHLGTVANYGYTF | TGTGCCAGCAGCCATTTAGGGACAGTAGCTAACTATGGCTACACCTTC
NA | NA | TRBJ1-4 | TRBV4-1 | CASSHRGFNEKLFF | TGCGCCAGCAGCCATAGGGGGTTTAATGAAAAACTGTTTTTT
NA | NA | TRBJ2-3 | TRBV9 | CASSVGVPGTDTQYF | TGTGCCAGCAGCGTTGGGGTACCCGGCACAGATACGCAGTATTTT
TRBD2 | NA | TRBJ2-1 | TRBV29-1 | CSGGVDRSSGRARNEQFF | TGCAGCGGGGGGGTGGACAGGTCTAGCGGGAGGGCGCGGAATGAGCAGTTCTTC
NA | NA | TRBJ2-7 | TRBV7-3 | CASSSGGTGRQYF | TGTGCCAGCAGCTCGGGGGGGACAGGTCGGCAGTACTTC
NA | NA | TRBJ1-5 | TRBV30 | CAWSEGEYSNQPQHF | TGTGCCTGGAGTGAAGGAGAGTATAGCAATCAGCCCCAGCATTTT
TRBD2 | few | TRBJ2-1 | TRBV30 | CAWSVRAGAFEGFF | TGTGCCTGGAGTGTACGAGCGGGGGCCTTTGAGGGGTTCTTC
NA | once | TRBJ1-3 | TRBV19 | CASSQGRSGNTIYF | TGTGCCAGTAGCCAGGGGAGATCTGGAAACACCATATATTTT
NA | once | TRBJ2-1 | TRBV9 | CASSVVTGYNEQFF | TGTGCCAGCAGCGTAGTTACAGGATACAATGAGCAGTTCTTC
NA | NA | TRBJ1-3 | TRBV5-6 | CASSLLGSRYSGNTIYF | TGTGCCAGCAGCTTGTTAGGGTCCCGTTACTCTGGAAACACCATATATTTT
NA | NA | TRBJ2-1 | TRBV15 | CATSRAAVMSSYNEQFF | TGTGCCACCAGCAGAGCGGCCGTTATGAGCTCCTACAATGAGCAGTTCTTC
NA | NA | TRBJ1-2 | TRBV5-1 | CASSPGDTNYGYTF | TGCGCCAGCAGCCCCGGAGATACTAACTATGGCTACACCTTC
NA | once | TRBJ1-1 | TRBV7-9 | CASSLVRGVATEAFF | TGTGCCAGCAGCTTAGTCCGGGGAGTGGCAACTGAAGCTTTCTTT
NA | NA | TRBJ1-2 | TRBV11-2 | CASSPLRRLVRYGYTF | TGTGCCAGCAGCCCCTTGCGGAGGCTTGTCCGCTATGGCTACACCTTC
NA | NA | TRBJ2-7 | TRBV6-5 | CASSPLVPYEQYF | TGTGCCAGCAGCCCGCTAGTTCCCTACGAGCAGTACTTC
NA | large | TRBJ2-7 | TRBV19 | CASSGRRAEQYF | TGTGCCAGTAGTGGGAGACGGGCAGAGCAGTACTTC
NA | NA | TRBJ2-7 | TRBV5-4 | CASSKSSYEQYF | TGTGCCAGCAGCAAGAGCTCCTACGAGCAGTACTTC
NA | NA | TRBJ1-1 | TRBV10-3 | CAISVVQGDSLANTEAFF | TGTGCCATCAGTGTAGTACAGGGCGATAGTTTGGCGAACACTGAAGCTTTCTTT
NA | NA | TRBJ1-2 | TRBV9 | CASSVRPQGTSGYGYTF | TGTGCCAGCAGCGTCCGGCCCCAGGGGACTTCAGGCTATGGCTACACCTTC
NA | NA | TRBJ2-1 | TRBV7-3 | CASSPGRAGINEQFF | TGTGCCAGCAGCCCCGGCAGGGCCGGGATAAATGAGCAGTTCTTC